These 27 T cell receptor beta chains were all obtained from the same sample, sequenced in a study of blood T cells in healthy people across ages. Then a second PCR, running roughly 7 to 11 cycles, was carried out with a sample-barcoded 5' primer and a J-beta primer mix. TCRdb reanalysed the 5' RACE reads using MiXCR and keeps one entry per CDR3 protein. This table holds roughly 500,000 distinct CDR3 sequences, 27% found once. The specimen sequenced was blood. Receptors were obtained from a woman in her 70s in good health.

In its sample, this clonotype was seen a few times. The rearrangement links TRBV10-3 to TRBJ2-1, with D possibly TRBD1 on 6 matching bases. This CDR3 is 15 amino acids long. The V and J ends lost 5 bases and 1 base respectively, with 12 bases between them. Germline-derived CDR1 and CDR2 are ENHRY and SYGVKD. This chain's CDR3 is CAISTGQGSYNEQFF. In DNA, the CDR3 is TGTGCCATCAGTACAGGGCAGGGGTCCTACAATGAGCAGTTCTTC.

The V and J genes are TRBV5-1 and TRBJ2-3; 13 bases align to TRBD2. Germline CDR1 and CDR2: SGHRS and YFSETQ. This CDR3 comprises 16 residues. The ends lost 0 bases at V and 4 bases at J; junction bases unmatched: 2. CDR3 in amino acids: CASSLETSGGADTQYF. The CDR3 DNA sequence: TGCGCCAGCAGCTTGGAAACTAGCGGGGGGGCAGATACGCAGTATTTT. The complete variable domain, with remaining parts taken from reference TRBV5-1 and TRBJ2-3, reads KAGVTQTPRYLIKTRGQQVTLSCSPISGHRSVSWYQQTPGQGLQFLFEYFSETQRNKGNFPGRFSGRQFSNSRSEMNVSTLELGDSALYLCASSLETSGGADTQYFGPGTRLTVL.

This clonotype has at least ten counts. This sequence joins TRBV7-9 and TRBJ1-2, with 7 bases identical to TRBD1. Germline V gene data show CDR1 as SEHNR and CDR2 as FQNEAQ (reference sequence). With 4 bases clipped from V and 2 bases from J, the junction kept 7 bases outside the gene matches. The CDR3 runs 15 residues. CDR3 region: CASSSPYRGNYGYTF. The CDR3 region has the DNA TGTGCCAGCAGCTCGCCTTACAGGGGAAACTATGGCTACACCTTC.

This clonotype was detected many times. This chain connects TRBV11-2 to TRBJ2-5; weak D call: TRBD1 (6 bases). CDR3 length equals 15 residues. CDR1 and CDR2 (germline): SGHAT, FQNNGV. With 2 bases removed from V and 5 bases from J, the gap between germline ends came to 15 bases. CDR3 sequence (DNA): TGTGCCAGCAGCTTACAGGGGACGAACTTGGAGACCCAGTACTTC. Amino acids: CASSLQGTNLETQYF.

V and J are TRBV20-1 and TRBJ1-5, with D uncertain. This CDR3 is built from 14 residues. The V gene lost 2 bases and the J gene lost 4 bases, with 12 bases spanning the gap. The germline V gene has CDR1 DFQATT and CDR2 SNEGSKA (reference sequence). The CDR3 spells CSARRAAENQPQHF. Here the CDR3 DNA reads TGCAGTGCTAGAAGGGCAGCGGAAAATCAGCCCCAGCATTTT.

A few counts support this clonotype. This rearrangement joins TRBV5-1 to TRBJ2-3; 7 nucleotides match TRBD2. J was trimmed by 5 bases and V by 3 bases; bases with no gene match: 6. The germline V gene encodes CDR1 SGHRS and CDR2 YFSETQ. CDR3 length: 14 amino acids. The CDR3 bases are TGCGCCAGCAGCTCTCGGGGGGAGGAAGATACGCAGTATTTT. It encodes CASSSRGEEDTQYF.

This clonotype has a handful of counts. CDR3 loop: CSARGGILTEAFF. Here the CDR3 DNA reads TGCAGTGCTAGAGGAGGCATACTCACTGAAGCTTTCTTT. The rearrangement uses TRBV20-1 and TRBJ1-1; the D is unclear. The CDR3 covers 13 residues. Germline V gene lookup returns CDR1 DFQATT and CDR2 SNEGSKA (reference sequence). V was clipped by 1 base and J by 4 bases, with 10 bases between them.

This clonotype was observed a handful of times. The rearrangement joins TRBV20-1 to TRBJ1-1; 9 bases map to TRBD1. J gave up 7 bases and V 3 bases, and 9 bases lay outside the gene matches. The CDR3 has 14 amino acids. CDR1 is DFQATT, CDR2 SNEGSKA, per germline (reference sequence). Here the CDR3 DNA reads TGCAGTGCTAGTTCGACAGGGGGATATCTTGAAGCTTTCTTT. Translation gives CSASSTGGYLEAFF.

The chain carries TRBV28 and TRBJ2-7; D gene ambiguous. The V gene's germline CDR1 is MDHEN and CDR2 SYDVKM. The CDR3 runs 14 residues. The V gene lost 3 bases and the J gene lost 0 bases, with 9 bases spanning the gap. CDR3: CASSLGRFSYEQYF. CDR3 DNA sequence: TGTGCCAGCAGTTTGGGCAGGTTCTCCTACGAGCAGTACTTC.

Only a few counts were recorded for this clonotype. CDR3 nucleotides: TGTGCCAGCAGCTACGACGGGCCGAACGCGCAGTATTTT. Protein sequence: CASSYDGPNAQYF. The V gene is TRBV5-5, the J gene TRBJ2-3; no clear D gene. V was trimmed by 3 bases and J by 10 bases, leaving 15 bases between them. There are 13 residues in the CDR3. Germline-derived CDR1 and CDR2 are SGHKS and YYEKEE (reference sequence).

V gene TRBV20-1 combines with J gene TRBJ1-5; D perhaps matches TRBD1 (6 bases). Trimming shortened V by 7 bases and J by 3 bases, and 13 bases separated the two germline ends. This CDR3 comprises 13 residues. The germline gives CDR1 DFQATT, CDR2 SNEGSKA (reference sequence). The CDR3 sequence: CSGLRGTNQPQHF. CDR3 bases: TGCAGTGGATTAAGGGGGACCAATCAGCCCCAGCATTTT.

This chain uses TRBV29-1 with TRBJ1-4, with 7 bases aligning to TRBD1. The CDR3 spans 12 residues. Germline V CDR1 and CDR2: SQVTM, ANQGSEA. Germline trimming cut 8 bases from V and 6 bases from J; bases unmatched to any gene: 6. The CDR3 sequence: CSMTGRDEKLFF. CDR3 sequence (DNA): TGCAGCATGACAGGGAGGGATGAAAAACTGTTTTTT.

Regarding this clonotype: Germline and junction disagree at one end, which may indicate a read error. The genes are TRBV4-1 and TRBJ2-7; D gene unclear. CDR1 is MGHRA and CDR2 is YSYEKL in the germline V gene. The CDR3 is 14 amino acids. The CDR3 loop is CPSSQDPLSYEQYF. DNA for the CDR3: TGCCCCAGCAGCCAAGACCCCCTGTCCTACGAGCAGTACTTC.

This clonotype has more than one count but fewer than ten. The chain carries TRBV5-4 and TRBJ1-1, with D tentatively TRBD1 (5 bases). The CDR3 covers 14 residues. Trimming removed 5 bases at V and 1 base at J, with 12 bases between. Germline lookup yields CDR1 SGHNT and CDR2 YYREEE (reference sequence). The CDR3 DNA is TGTGCCAGCAGAAAACCGGGACGGAACACTGAAGCTTTCTTT. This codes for CASRKPGRNTEAFF.

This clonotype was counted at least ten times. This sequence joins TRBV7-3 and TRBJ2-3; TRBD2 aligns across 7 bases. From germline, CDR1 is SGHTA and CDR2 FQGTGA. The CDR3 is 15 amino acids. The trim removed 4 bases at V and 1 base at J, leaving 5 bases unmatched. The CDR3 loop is CASSSSGSRTDTQYF. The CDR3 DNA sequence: TGTGCCAGCAGCTCTAGCGGTAGTCGCACAGATACGCAGTATTTT.

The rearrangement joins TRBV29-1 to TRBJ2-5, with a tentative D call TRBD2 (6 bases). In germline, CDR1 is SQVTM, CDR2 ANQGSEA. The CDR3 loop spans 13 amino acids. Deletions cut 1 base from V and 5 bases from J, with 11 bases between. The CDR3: CSVEGPGGETQYF. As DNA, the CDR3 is TGCAGCGTTGAAGGGCCAGGAGGGGAGACCCAGTACTTC.

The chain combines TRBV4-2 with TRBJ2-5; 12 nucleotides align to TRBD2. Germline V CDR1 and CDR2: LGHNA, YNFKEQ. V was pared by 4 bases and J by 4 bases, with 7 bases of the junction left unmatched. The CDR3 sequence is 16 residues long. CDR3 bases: TGTGCCAGCAGCCCGTCGACTAGCGGGGGTTTAGAGACCCAGTACTTC. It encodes CASSPSTSGGLETQYF.

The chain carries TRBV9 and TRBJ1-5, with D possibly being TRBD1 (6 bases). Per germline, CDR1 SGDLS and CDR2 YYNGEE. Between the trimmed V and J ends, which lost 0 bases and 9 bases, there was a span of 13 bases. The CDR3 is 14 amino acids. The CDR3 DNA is TGTGCCAGCAGCGTAGAGGAACAGGGCAGGCCCCAGCATTTT. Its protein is CASSVEEQGRPQHF.

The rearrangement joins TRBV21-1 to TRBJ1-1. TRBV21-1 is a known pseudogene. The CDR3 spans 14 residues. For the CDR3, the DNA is TGTGCCAGCAGCGGCAGTGGAGAGAACACTGAAGCTTTCTTT. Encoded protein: CASSGSGENTEAFF.

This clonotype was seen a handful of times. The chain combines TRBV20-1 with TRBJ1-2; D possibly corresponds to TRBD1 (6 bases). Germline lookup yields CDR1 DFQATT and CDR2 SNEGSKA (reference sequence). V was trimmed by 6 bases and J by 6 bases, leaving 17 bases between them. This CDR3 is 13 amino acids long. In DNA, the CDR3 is TGCAGTGCCCACCGGGACATAGGAGATGGCTACACCTTC. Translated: CSAHRDIGDGYTF.

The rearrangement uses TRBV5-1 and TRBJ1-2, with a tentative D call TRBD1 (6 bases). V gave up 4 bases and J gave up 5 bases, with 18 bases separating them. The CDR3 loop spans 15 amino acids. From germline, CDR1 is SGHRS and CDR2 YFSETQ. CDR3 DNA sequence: TGCGCCAGCAGCATTTTACGTCTCAGGGGATATGGCTACACCTTC. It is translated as CASSILRLRGYGYTF.

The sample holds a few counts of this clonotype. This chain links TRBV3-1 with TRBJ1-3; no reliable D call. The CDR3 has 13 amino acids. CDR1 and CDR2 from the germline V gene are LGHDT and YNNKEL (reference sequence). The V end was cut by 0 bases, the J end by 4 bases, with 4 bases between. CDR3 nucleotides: TGTGCCAGCAGCCAAGACGGCGGAAACACCATATATTTT. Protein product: CASSQDGGNTIYF.

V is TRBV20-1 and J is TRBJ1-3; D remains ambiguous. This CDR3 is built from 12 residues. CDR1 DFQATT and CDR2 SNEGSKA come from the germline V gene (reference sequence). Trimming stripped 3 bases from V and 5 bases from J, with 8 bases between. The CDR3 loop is CSASLGRNTIYF. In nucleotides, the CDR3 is TGCAGTGCTAGTCTAGGTCGAAACACCATATATTTT.

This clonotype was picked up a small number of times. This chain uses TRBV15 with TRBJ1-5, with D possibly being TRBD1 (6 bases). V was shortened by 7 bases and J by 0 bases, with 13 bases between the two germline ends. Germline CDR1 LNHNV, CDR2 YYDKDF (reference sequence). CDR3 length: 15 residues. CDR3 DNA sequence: TGTGCCACCACCCTGGGAGGGGGTAGCAATCAGCCCCAGCATTTT. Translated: CATTLGGGSNQPQHF.

The CDR3 protein is CATSDSGLDEQFF. The CDR3 DNA reads as TGTGCCACCAGTGATTCGGGGCTGGATGAGCAGTTCTTC. V gene TRBV24-1 combines with J gene TRBJ2-1; D possibly matches TRBD1 or TRBD2 (5 bases each). The CDR3 spans 13 residues. Germline values: CDR1 KGHDR, CDR2 SFDVKD. V was pared by 2 bases and J by 8 bases, with 9 bases between.

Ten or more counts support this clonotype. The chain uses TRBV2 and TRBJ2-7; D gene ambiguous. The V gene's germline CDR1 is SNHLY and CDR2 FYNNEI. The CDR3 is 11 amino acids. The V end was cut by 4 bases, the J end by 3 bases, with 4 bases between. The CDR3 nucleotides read TGTGCCAGCAGTGGGTTCTACGAGCAGTACTTC. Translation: CASSGFYEQYF.

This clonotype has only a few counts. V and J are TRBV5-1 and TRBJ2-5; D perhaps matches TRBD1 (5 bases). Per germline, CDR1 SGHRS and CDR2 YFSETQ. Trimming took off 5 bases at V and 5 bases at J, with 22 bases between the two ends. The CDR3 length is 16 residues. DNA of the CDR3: TGCGCCAGCAGGACTTGGCAGGGTACTAAGGGGGAGACCCAGTACTTC. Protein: CASRTWQGTKGETQYF.